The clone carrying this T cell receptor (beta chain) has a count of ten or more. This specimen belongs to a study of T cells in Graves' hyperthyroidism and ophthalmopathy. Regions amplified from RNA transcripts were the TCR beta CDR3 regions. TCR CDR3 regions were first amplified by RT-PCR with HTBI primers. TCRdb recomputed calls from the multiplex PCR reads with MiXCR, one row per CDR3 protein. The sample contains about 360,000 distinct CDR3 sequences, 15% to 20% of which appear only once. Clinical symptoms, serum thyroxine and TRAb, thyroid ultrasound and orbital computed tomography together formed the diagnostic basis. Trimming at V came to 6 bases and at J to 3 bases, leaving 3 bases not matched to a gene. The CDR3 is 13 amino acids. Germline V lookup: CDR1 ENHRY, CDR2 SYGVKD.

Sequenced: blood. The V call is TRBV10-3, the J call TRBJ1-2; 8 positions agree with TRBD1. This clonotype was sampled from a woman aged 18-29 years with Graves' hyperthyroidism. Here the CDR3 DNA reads TGTGCCATCAGGACAGGGGAGGACTATGGCTACACCTTC. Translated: CAIRTGEDYGYTF.